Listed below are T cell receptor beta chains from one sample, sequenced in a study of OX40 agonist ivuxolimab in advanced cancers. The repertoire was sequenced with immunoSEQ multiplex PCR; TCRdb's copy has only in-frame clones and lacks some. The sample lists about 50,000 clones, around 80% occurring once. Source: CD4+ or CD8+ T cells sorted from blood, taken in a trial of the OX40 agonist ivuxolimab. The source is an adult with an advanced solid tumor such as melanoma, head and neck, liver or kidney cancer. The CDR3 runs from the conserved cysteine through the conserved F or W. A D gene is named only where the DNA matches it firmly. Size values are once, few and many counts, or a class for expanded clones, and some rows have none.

cdr3_nt: TGTGCCAGTAGTATAGATCTCAACGAGCAGTACTTC
cdr3_aa: CASSIDLNEQYF
v_call: TRBV19
clone_size: .
j_call: TRBJ2-7
d_call: .

cdr3_nt: TGTGCCATCAGTCTGGGGACTAGCGGGCGCTCCTACGAGCAGTACTTC
cdr3_aa: CAISLGTSGRSYEQYF
v_call: TRBV10-3
clone_size: few
j_call: TRBJ2-7
d_call: TRBD2

cdr3_nt: TGCGCCAGCAGCCTACTTCCCATCTCATCGAACACCGGGGAGCTGTTTTTT
cdr3_aa: CASSLLPISSNTGELFF
v_call: TRBV5-1
clone_size: .
j_call: TRBJ2-2
d_call: .

cdr3_nt: TGCGCCAGCAGCGCAGGACAGGGTATAGGCTACGAGCAGTACTTC
cdr3_aa: CASSAGQGIGYEQYF
v_call: TRBV5-1
clone_size: .
j_call: TRBJ2-7
d_call: TRBD1

cdr3_nt: TGTGCCATCAGTGAGTCTGGAGAGACCCAGTACTTC
cdr3_aa: CAISESGETQYF
v_call: TRBV10-3
clone_size: few
j_call: TRBJ2-5
d_call: .

cdr3_nt: TGCAGCGTTGATGACCGAGACACCTACAATGAGCAGTTCTTC
cdr3_aa: CSVDDRDTYNEQFF
v_call: TRBV29-1
clone_size: .
j_call: TRBJ2-1
d_call: .

cdr3_nt: TGTGCCAGCAGTTTAATTGGCGGTCCCGCCTCTAATTATGGCTACACCTTC
cdr3_aa: CASSLIGGPASNYGYTF
v_call: TRBV27
clone_size: .
j_call: TRBJ1-2
d_call: .

cdr3_nt: TGTGCCAGCAGAAGACAGGTCGAAAAACTGTTTTTT
cdr3_aa: CASRRQVEKLFF
v_call: TRBV2
clone_size: .
j_call: TRBJ1-4
d_call: .

cdr3_nt: TGTGCCAGCAGTTTATACAGGGGGCGAGAGACCCAGTACTTC
cdr3_aa: CASSLYRGRETQYF
v_call: TRBV28
clone_size: .
j_call: TRBJ2-5
d_call: TRBD1

cdr3_nt: TGTGCCAGCTCACCGGGACAAAACACCGGGGAGCTGTTTTTT
cdr3_aa: CASSPGQNTGELFF
v_call: TRBV18
clone_size: .
j_call: TRBJ2-2
d_call: .

cdr3_nt: TGTGCCAGCAGTTACACCCGGACAGGGGGCGGCTATGGCTACACCTTC
cdr3_aa: CASSYTRTGGGYGYTF
v_call: TRBV6-5
clone_size: many
j_call: TRBJ1-2
d_call: TRBD1

cdr3_nt: TGTGCCTGGAGTGACGGGGGGAAAAGGTACGAGCAGTACTTC
cdr3_aa: CAWSDGGKRYEQYF
v_call: TRBV30
clone_size: .
j_call: TRBJ2-7
d_call: TRBD2

cdr3_nt: TGTGCCTGCTACAAGTCCTACGCGAACACCGGGGAGCTGTTTTTT
cdr3_aa: CACYKSYANTGELFF
v_call: TRBV30
clone_size: .
j_call: TRBJ2-2
d_call: .

cdr3_nt: TGTGCCAGCAGCCCCGGGACAGGGGGCGCTTGGTACGGTGAAGCTTTCTTT
cdr3_aa: CASSPGTGGAWYGEAFF
v_call: TRBV14
clone_size: few
j_call: TRBJ1-1
d_call: TRBD1

cdr3_nt: TGCGCCAGCAGCATGACAGGGACCACTGAAGCTTTCTTT
cdr3_aa: CASSMTGTTEAFF
v_call: TRBV5-1
clone_size: .
j_call: TRBJ1-1
d_call: TRBD1

cdr3_nt: TGTGCCAGCAAGATGGGGGATCGCTCTGGGGCCAACGTCCTGACTTTC
cdr3_aa: CASKMGDRSGANVLTF
v_call: TRBV28
clone_size: .
j_call: TRBJ2-6
d_call: .

cdr3_nt: TGTGCCAGCAGTTACTCGGCAGGGGGCACTGAAGCTTTCTTT
cdr3_aa: CASSYSAGGTEAFF
v_call: TRBV6-6
clone_size: .
j_call: TRBJ1-1
d_call: TRBD1

cdr3_nt: TGCGCCAGCAGCTTGGACGGGGACGGCCGGATGGAGACCCAGTACTTC
cdr3_aa: CASSLDGDGRMETQYF
v_call: TRBV5-1
clone_size: .
j_call: TRBJ2-5
d_call: .

cdr3_nt: TGTGCCAGCAGCTTAGCGCGGGGAGCCACCTACGAGCAGTACTTC
cdr3_aa: CASSLARGATYEQYF
v_call: TRBV7-9
clone_size: .
j_call: TRBJ2-7
d_call: .

cdr3_nt: TGTGCCAGCAGCTCACCCGCCGGGGGGGGCACTTACAATGAGCAGTTCTTC
cdr3_aa: CASSSPAGGGTYNEQFF
v_call: TRBV9
clone_size: .
j_call: TRBJ2-1
d_call: TRBD2

cdr3_nt: TGTGCCAGCAGCTCAGATAGGGGAACGGGCAAGAACACTGAAGCTTTCTTT
cdr3_aa: CASSSDRGTGKNTEAFF
v_call: TRBV11-2
clone_size: .
j_call: TRBJ1-1
d_call: .

cdr3_nt: TGCGCCAGCAGCCTAGCGGGAGGGCCCTGGGGCACCGGGGAGCTGTTTTTT
cdr3_aa: CASSLAGGPWGTGELFF
v_call: TRBV5-1
clone_size: .
j_call: TRBJ2-2
d_call: TRBD2

cdr3_nt: TGCGCCAGCAGCCAAGTCGGACCCCGCAAAAACATTCAGTACTTC
cdr3_aa: CASSQVGPRKNIQYF
v_call: TRBV4-1
clone_size: few
j_call: TRBJ2-4
d_call: .

cdr3_nt: TGTGCCAGCTCGACGTTCGGGCAGGGGGCGCAGACCCAGTACTTC
cdr3_aa: CASSTFGQGAQTQYF
v_call: TRBV18
clone_size: .
j_call: TRBJ2-5
d_call: TRBD1

cdr3_nt: TGTGCCAGCATTCAGCGGGACAGGCTATACACCGGGGAGCTGTTTTTT
cdr3_aa: CASIQRDRLYTGELFF
v_call: TRBV7-8
clone_size: few
j_call: TRBJ2-2
d_call: .

cdr3_nt: TGTGCCAGCAGTAGGGCGGGACAGGGGCTCTCAGAGCAGTTCTTC
cdr3_aa: CASSRAGQGLSEQFF
v_call: TRBV5-5
clone_size: .
j_call: TRBJ2-1
d_call: TRBD1

cdr3_nt: TGTGCCAGCAGCCAGGCGCAGGCCCTTCCCCACACCTTC
cdr3_aa: CASSQAQALPHTF
v_call: TRBV14
clone_size: medium-sized
j_call: TRBJ1-2
d_call: .

cdr3_nt: TGTGCCAGTAGTATTATTTGGACAGACCTAGCCAAAAACATTCAGTACTTC
cdr3_aa: CASSIIWTDLAKNIQYF
v_call: TRBV19
clone_size: once
j_call: TRBJ2-4
d_call: .

cdr3_nt: TGCAGCGTTGAGGATGGGGTACAGGTAGGGCTCGGCACAGATACGCAGTATTTT
cdr3_aa: CSVEDGVQVGLGTDTQYF
v_call: TRBV29-1
clone_size: .
j_call: TRBJ2-3
d_call: .

cdr3_nt: TGCGCCAGCAGCTTGGTAGCGGGGGGTCCGAACACCGGGGAGCTGTTTTTT
cdr3_aa: CASSLVAGGPNTGELFF
v_call: TRBV5-1
clone_size: .
j_call: TRBJ2-2
d_call: TRBD2

cdr3_nt: TGTGCCAGCAGCCCAGGGGTACCTAACTATGGCTACACCTTC
cdr3_aa: CASSPGVPNYGYTF
v_call: TRBV7-2
clone_size: .
j_call: TRBJ1-2
d_call: .

cdr3_nt: TGTGCCAGTGTTAAACAGGCGATGAACACTGAAGCTTTCTTT
cdr3_aa: CASVKQAMNTEAFF
v_call: TRBV6-1
clone_size: .
j_call: TRBJ1-1
d_call: .

cdr3_nt: TGTGCCAGCAGCTTTCAGGGACAATCCGGGGAGCTGTTTTTT
cdr3_aa: CASSFQGQSGELFF
v_call: TRBV11-3
clone_size: .
j_call: TRBJ2-2
d_call: .

cdr3_nt: TGCGCCAGCAGCTTTCGATCACAGGGGGGTGAGACCCAGTACTTC
cdr3_aa: CASSFRSQGGETQYF
v_call: TRBV5-1
clone_size: .
j_call: TRBJ2-5
d_call: TRBD1

cdr3_nt: TGTGCCAGCAGCTCGCGACTTCCTTCCTACAATGAGCAGTTCTTC
cdr3_aa: CASSSRLPSYNEQFF
v_call: TRBV7-9
clone_size: .
j_call: TRBJ2-1
d_call: .

cdr3_nt: TGTGCCAGCAGCGTAGGGGACACACTGAATACTGAAGCTTTCTTT
cdr3_aa: CASSVGDTLNTEAFF
v_call: TRBV9
clone_size: .
j_call: TRBJ1-1
d_call: .

cdr3_nt: TGTGCCGGGGGGAAGGGGAGAGTTTACGAGCAGTACTTC
cdr3_aa: CAGGKGRVYEQYF
v_call: TRBV28
clone_size: .
j_call: TRBJ2-7
d_call: .

cdr3_nt: TGTGCCAGCAGTTTATCGCGGGAGTTGAACACCGGGGAGCTGTTTTTT
cdr3_aa: CASSLSRELNTGELFF
v_call: TRBV28
clone_size: once
j_call: TRBJ2-2
d_call: TRBD2

cdr3_nt: TGTGCCAGCAGTGCTAGCCGGGACACCCGAGGGGAGCAGTTCTTC
cdr3_aa: CASSASRDTRGEQFF
v_call: TRBV6-4
clone_size: .
j_call: TRBJ2-1
d_call: .

cdr3_nt: TGTGCCAGCAGAGGACTAGCGGGGTCCCTCTACGAGCAGTACTTC
cdr3_aa: CASRGLAGSLYEQYF
v_call: TRBV6-1
clone_size: .
j_call: TRBJ2-7
d_call: TRBD2

cdr3_nt: TGTGCCTGGGGGACAGATAGCAATCAGCCCCAGCATTTT
cdr3_aa: CAWGTDSNQPQHF
v_call: TRBV30
clone_size: .
j_call: TRBJ1-5
d_call: TRBD1

cdr3_nt: TGTGCCAGCTCACCTGACAGGGACTTCTATGGCTACACCTTC
cdr3_aa: CASSPDRDFYGYTF
v_call: TRBV18
clone_size: .
j_call: TRBJ1-2
d_call: TRBD1